This TCR beta chain was identified in a study of human thymus T cells (dated by TCRdb to the early 2020s). Study-level background: The study described the TCR alpha and beta repertoires in under ten infant thymus samples and a few matching peripheral blood samples. The cohort included about six male and a couple of female infants, with donor ages spanning 7 to 244 days. The full study reports these points: On average, thymus samples gave 800,000 or so unique TCRB clonotypes, whereas blood samples gave 80,000 to 85,000. Both the thymic and the peripheral blood repertoires appeared to show biased V and J gene segment usage.

The CDR3 starts with the cysteine, ends with the phenylalanine, and has 14 residues. CDR3 DNA is the only sequence kept; it has 42 bases, read in frame from the first base. V is clipped by 2 bases and J by 1 base, and the sequence between their germline boundaries is 8 bases long. CDR1 and CDR2, looked up from the germline V gene, are SGHDN and FVKESK. Immunologically healthy infants undergoing open corrective cardiac surgery for congenital heart defects in Finland were used as donors. During surgery, a small roughly 0.5-1 mL aliquot of peripheral blood was collected from four of the eight donors. For blood samples, genomic DNA was extracted from all available leukocytes instead of from a fixed number of cells. ACK lysis buffer was used to clear erythrocytes from the blood, and the leukocytes were then kept as pellets at -70 degrees C. Genomic DNA was extracted from frozen cell pellets with a QIAsymphony instrument.

TCRB and TCRAD loci were amplified from a standardized quantity of quality-controlled genomic DNA using the immunoSEQ multiplex PCR assay. The amplicons covered the V(D)J region and were long enough to include the CDR3 and to identify the V and J genes. The commercial immunoSEQ service was used to sequence amplicons on an Illumina platform. From the authors' description of their analysis: Primer bias and sequencing errors were corrected as previously described, and TCRAD and TCRB definitions were based on the IMGT database. Repertoires were analysed with immunoSEQ Analyzer 3.0 and VDJTools, covering basic statistics, V/J segment usage, diversity estimates, rarefaction and pairwise overlap. To estimate diversity, the Chao1, ChaoE, Efron-Thisted, Shannon and inverse Simpson indices were applied, and diversity was also estimated on datasets down-sampled to the smallest sample. Repertoire overlap used strict matching of CDR3 nucleotide sequence, V gene and J gene, with Jaccard-based multidimensional scaling clustering. Drawn from immuneACCESS, this table holds only the in-frame rearrangements with V and J called that TCRdb kept. Clones are partly lost; checked studies trace under half to an unresolved V gene and leave the rest unexplained. That table is the source of V, J and clone size, and D and trimming were worked out from the DNA. The sample table contains 54,000 or so clones; only one count was recorded for approximately 95% of them. The ten largest clones represent about 6.5% of the sample.

Concerning this clone: Its antigen is currently not known. No much larger clone exists at a distance of one base, and base qualities are not known.

The receptor was isolated from a boy younger than two with a congenital heart defect but otherwise immunologically healthy. The chain is made from TRBV14 and TRBJ1-1; the D gene cannot be resolved reliably. The sample consisted of blood. This receptor has the CDR3 CASSQYGKNTEAFF. The sequence in DNA is TGTGCCAGCAGCCAATACGGGAAGAACACTGAAGCTTTCTTT.